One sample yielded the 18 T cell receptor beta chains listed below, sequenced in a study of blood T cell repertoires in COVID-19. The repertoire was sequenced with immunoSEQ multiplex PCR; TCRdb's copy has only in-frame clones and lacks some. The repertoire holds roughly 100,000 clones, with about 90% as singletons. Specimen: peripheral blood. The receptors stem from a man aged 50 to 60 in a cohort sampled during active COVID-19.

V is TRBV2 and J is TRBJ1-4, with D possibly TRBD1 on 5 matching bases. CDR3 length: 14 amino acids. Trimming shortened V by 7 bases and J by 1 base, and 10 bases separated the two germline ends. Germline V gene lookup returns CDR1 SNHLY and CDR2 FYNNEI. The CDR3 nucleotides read TGTGCCAGCAAATTCGACAGAACTAATGAAAAACTGTTTTTT. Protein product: CASKFDRTNEKLFF.

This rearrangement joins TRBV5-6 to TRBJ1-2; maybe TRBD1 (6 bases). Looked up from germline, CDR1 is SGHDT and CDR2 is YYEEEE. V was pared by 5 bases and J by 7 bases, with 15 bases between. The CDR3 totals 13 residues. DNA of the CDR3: TGTGCCAGCAGTCGGGACACGGGGAGTGGCTACACCTTC. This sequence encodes CASSRDTGSGYTF.

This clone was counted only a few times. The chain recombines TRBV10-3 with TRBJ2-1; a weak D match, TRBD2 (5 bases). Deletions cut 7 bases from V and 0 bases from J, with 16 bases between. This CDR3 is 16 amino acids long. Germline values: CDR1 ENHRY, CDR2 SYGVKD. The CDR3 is CAITVGASNSYNEQFF. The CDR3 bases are TGTGCCATCACCGTGGGAGCAAGCAACTCCTACAATGAGCAGTTCTTC.

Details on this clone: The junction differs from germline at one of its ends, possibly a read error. This CDR3 reads CASSLEDGGGVLRF. DNA of the CDR3: TGTGCCAGCAGCTTGGAGGATGGAGGCGGGGTTTTGAGGTTT. V gene TRBV5-4 combines with J gene TRBJ2-3; tentative D call: TRBD2 (6 bases). The germline V gene encodes CDR1 SGHNT and CDR2 YYREEE (reference sequence). This CDR3 comprises 14 residues. Full variable domain (rest looked up from reference TRBV5-4 and TRBJ2-3): ETGVTQSPTHLIKTRGQQVTLRCSSQSGHNTVSWYQQALGQGPQFIFQYYREEENGRGNFPPRFSGLQFPNYSSELNVNALELDDSALYLCASSLEDGGGVLRFGPGTRLTVL.

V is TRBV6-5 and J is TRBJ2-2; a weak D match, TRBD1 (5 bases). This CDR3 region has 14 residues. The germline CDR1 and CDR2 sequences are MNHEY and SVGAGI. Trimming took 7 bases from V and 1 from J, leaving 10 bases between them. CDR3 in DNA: TGTGCCAGCAAGGGGCGCGTGAACACCGGGGAGCTGTTTTTT. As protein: CASKGRVNTGELFF.

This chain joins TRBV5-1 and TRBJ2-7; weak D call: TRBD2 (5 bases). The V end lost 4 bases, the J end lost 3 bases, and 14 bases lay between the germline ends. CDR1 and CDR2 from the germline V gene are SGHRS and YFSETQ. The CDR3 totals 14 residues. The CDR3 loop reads CASSIISGGYEQYF. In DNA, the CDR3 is TGCGCCAGCAGCATTATCTCTGGAGGCTACGAGCAGTACTTC.

CDR3: CASSEFAGTSGGRDTQYF. CDR3 bases: TGTGCCAGCAGTGAATTCGCAGGGACTAGCGGGGGCCGAGATACGCAGTATTTT. This chain links TRBV6-1 with TRBJ2-3, with 14 bases that match TRBD2. This CDR3 is built from 18 residues. V trimming: 2 bases; J trimming: 5 bases; junction bases outside the gene matches: 9. CDR1 and CDR2 from the germline V gene are MNHNS and SASEGT.

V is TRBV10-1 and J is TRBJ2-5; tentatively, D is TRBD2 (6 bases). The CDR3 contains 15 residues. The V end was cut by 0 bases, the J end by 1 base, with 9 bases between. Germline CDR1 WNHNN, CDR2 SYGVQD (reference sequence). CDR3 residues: CASSESSGPQETQYF. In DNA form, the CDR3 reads TGCGCCAGCAGTGAGTCTAGCGGACCCCAAGAGACCCAGTACTTC.

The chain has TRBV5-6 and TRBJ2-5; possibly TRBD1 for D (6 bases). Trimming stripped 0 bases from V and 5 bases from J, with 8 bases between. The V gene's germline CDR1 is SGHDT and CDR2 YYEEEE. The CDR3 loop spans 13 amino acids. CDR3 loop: CASSLVTGETQYF. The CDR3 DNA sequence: TGTGCCAGCAGCTTGGTTACAGGGGAGACCCAGTACTTC.

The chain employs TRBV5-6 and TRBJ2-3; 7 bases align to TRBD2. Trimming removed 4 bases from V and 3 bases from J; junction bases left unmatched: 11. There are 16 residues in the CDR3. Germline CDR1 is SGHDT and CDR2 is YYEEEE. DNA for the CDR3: TGTGCCAGCAGCACGATCCGAGCGGGGAGAACAGATACGCAGTATTTT. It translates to CASSTIRAGRTDTQYF.

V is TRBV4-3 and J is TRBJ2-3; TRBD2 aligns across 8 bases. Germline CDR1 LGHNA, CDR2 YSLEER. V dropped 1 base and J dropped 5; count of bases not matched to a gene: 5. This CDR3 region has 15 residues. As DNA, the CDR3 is TGCGCCAGCAGCCAAGGGACTAGCCCTGAAGATACGCAGTATTTT. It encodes CASSQGTSPEDTQYF.

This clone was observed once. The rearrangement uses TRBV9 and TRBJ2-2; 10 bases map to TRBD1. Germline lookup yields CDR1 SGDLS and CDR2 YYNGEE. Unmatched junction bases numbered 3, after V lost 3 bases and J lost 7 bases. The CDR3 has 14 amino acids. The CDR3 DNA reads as TGTGCCAGCAGCGGGACAGGGGGTGGCGGGGAGCTGTTTTTT. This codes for CASSGTGGGGELFF.

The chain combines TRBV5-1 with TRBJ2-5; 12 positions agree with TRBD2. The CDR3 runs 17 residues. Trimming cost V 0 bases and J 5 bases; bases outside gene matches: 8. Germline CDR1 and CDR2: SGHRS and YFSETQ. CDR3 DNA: TGCGCCAGCAGCTTGGGGACTAGCGGGACCGCGGGGGAGACCCAGTACTTC. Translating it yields CASSLGTSGTAGETQYF.

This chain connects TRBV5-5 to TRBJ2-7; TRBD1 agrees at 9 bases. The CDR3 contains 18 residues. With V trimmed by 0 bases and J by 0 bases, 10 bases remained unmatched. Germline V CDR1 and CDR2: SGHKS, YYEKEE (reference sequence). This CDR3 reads CASSLARTGDFSSYEQYV. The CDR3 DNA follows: TGTGCCAGCAGCTTGGCTCGGACAGGGGACTTTAGCTCCTACGAGCAGTACGTC.

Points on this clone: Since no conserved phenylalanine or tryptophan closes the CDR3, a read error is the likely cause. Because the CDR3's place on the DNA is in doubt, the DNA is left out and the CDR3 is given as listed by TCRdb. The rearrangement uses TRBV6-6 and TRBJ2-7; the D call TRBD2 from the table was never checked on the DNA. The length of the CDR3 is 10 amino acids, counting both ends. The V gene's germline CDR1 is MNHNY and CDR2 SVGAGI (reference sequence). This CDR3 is CASSYPGVLI.

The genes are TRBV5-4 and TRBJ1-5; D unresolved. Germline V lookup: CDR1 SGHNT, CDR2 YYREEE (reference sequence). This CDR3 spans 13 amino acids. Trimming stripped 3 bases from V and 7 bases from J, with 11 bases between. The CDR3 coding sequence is TGTGCCAGCAGCTCCGGACGGGGACAGCCCCAGCATTTT. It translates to CASSSGRGQPQHF.

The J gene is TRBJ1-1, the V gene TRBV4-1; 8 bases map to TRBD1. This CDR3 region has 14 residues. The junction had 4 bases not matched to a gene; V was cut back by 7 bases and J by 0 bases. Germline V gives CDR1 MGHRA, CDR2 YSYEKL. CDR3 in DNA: TGCGCCAGCACTCAGACAGGGGTGAACACTGAAGCTTTCTTT. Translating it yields CASTQTGVNTEAFF.

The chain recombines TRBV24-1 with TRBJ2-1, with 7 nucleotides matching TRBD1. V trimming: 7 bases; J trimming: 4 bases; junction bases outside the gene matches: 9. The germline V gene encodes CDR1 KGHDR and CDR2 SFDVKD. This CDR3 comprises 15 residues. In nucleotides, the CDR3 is TGTGCCACCAGCCACCGGGACAGCTTTTACAATGAGCAGTTCTTC. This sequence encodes CATSHRDSFYNEQFF.